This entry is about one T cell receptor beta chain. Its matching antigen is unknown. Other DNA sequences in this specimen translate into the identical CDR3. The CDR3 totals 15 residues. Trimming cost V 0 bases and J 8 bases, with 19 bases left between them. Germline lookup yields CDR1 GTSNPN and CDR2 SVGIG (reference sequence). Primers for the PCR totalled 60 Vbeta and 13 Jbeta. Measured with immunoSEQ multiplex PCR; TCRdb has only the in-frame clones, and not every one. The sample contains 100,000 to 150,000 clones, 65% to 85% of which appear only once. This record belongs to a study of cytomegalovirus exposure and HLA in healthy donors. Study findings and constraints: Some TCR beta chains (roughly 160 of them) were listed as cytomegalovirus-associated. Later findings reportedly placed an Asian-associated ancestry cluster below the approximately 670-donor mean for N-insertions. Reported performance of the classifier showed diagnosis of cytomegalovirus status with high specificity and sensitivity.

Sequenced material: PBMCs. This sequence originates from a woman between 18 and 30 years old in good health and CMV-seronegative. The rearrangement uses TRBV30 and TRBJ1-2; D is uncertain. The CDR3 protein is CAWSVLGRGAGGYTF. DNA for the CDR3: TGTGCCTGGAGTGTACTAGGTCGGGGAGCGGGGGGCTACACCTTC.